This T cell receptor beta chain was obtained from a study of T-cell memory formation after mild COVID-19. Points from the study as a whole: In pre-infection memory, a portion of responding clones appeared, which suggested that cross-reactive memory joined.

Germline V lookup: CDR1 SEHNR, CDR2 FQNEAQ (reference sequence). The CDR3 length is 15 residues. J was trimmed by 2 bases and V by 5 bases; bases with no gene match: 4. TCRdb reprocessed the 5' RACE reads with MiXCR, giving one entry per CDR3 protein. The table shows about 540,000 distinct CDR3 sequences, with over 20% occurring only once. This clonotype has a handful of counts. Its antigen is currently unknown. Sequencing input: PBMCs or a T cell subset sorted from them (not recorded which). J is TRBJ2-7 and V is TRBV7-9, with 12 bases matching TRBD1. The TCR sequence derives from an adult woman who had mild COVID-19 (a few samples of this study predate the infection). Cell type and time point are not known. The CDR3 loop reads CASSRDRGRTYEQYF. CDR3 in DNA: TGTGCCAGCAGCAGGGACAGGGGGCGAACCTACGAGCAGTACTTC. Using reference TRBV7-9 and TRBJ2-7 for the parts outside the CDR3, the full variable domain is DTGVSQNPRHKITKRGQNVTFRCDPISEHNRLYWYRQTLGQGPEFLTYFQNEAQLEKSRLLSDRFSAERPKGSFSTLEIQRTEQGDSAMYLCASSRDRGRTYEQYFGPGTRLTVT.